The following is a T cell receptor beta chain sequence with its context. The sample is drawn from a study of shared T cell receptors in the human thymus. Germline loops: CDR1 SSHAT, CDR2 FNYEAQ (reference sequence). The CDR3 consists of 15 residues. Trimming took 5 bases from V and 7 from J; bases not matched to a gene: 5. Assay: immunoSEQ multiplex PCR; the TCRdb copy retains only in-frame clones and omits some. Of 600,000 to 900,000 clones detected, roughly 88% appear once; the ten largest clones hold roughly 0.01%. The same specimen was also included in a second study, on human thymus T cells. Per that study: It was healthy Finnish infants having corrective surgery for congenital heart defects who were the donors. Resections from corrective heart surgery supplied the thymus tissue.

The chain uses TRBV7-7 and TRBJ2-1, with 13 bases matching TRBD2. Sequenced sample: thymocytes. The source is a girl under three years old with a congenital heart defect. The CDR3, as DNA: TGTGCCAGCAGCAAGGGACTAGCGGGGAGTAATGAGCAGTTCTTC. Encoded protein: CASSKGLAGSNEQFF.